This T cell receptor (beta chain) was identified during a study of T cell changes during pregnancy in multiple sclerosis. Libraries were prepared by immunoSEQ multiplex PCR; TCRdb keeps only in-frame clonotypes and omits some of them. The table includes about 70,000 clones, 92% detected once. The specimen was peripheral blood, collected after pregnancy. This clonotype was sampled from a female donor with multiple sclerosis, enrolled in a pregnancy study.

CDR3 sequence reads: CASSLGRDYYNEQFF. CDR3 nucleotide sequence: TGTGCCAGCAGCTTGGGTCGGGACTACTACAATGAGCAGTTCTTC. The J gene is TRBJ2-1, the V gene TRBV11-2, with 7 bases lining up with TRBD2. The CDR3 is made up of 15 amino acids. CDR1 SGHAT and CDR2 FQNNGV come from the germline V gene. V lost 3 bases and J lost 3; bases outside the gene matches: 5.